The rows below give T cell receptor beta chains drawn from one sample of a study of control samples from healthy donors and cancer patients. Clones were read by immunoSEQ multiplex PCR, and TCRdb kept only the in-frame ones, dropping some. Altogether under 65,000 clones are present, about nine tenths being singletons, with the ten largest covering 1.2%. Sequenced: PBMCs. The receptors here all came from a woman aged 50 to 60 with colorectal cancer. Each CDR3 is given with its conserved first and last residue. The order of the fields is CDR3 protein, CDR3 length, V gene, D gene, J gene. The D gene is left open where the match is weak.

CDR3aa: CASTLAGGLAGDGTGELFF
len: 19
v_gene: TRBV28
d_gene: TRBD2
j_gene: TRBJ2-2

CDR3aa: CASSFQGGTEAFF
len: 13
v_gene: TRBV7-9
d_gene: .
j_gene: TRBJ1-1

CDR3aa: CASSLEGRRKNEKLFF
len: 16
v_gene: TRBV7-2
d_gene: .
j_gene: TRBJ1-4

CDR3aa: CASSTKRDEKLFF
len: 13
v_gene: TRBV19
d_gene: .
j_gene: TRBJ1-4

CDR3aa: CASSPGVSTDTQYF
len: 14
v_gene: TRBV10-1
d_gene: .
j_gene: TRBJ2-3

CDR3aa: CASSQEPQSTYEQYF
len: 15
v_gene: TRBV14
d_gene: .
j_gene: TRBJ2-7

CDR3aa: CASRDLMDGYTF
len: 12
v_gene: TRBV19
d_gene: .
j_gene: TRBJ1-2

CDR3aa: CASSDGVLAGALIQETQYF
len: 19
v_gene: TRBV6-1
d_gene: TRBD2
j_gene: TRBJ2-5

CDR3aa: CSVSLGADTQYF
len: 12
v_gene: TRBV29-1
d_gene: .
j_gene: TRBJ2-3

CDR3aa: CASSFVDSPLHF
len: 12
v_gene: TRBV12-3/TRBV12-4
d_gene: .
j_gene: TRBJ1-6

CDR3aa: CASSQGGNQPQHF
len: 13
v_gene: TRBV3-1/TRBV3-2
d_gene: .
j_gene: TRBJ1-5

CDR3aa: CAWRGDRRNYGYTF
len: 14
v_gene: TRBV30
d_gene: TRBD1
j_gene: TRBJ1-2

CDR3aa: CASRTGQTYNEQFF
len: 14
v_gene: TRBV2
d_gene: TRBD1
j_gene: TRBJ2-1

CDR3aa: CASSYVGGTAGAEAFF
len: 16
v_gene: TRBV6-6
d_gene: .
j_gene: TRBJ1-1